Here is one T cell receptor (beta chain) with its context. Its specificity is not known. The data derive from a study of blood T cells in healthy people across ages. Study overall: T cells yielded about one barcoded beta molecule per two cells through template switching.

There are 13 residues in the CDR3. With V trimmed by 6 bases and J by 8 bases, 12 bases remained unmatched. Germline V gene data show CDR1 as DFQATT and CDR2 as SNEGSKA (reference sequence). The authors ran a second PCR of roughly 6 to 11 cycles using a sample-barcoded 5' primer and a J-beta primer mix. Template switching added a 12-random-nucleotide identifier to every cDNA molecule. TCRdb re-called the 5' RACE reads with MiXCR, one entry per CDR3 protein. The data contain hundreds of thousands of distinct CDR3 sequences, 56% of them singletons. Approximately 9.7 milliliters was the volume of peripheral blood drawn from each donor. General study findings and limits: Per million T cells, TCR beta diversity dropped roughly linearly as age increased.

This sequence originates from a man in his forties in good health. Sequences were obtained from blood. The rearrangement uses TRBV20-1 and TRBJ1-2, with 7 bases that match TRBD1. The CDR3 loop reads CSAGDRGLGGYTF. The CDR3 coding sequence is TGCAGTGCGGGGGACAGAGGCCTGGGGGGCTACACCTTC.